This T cell receptor (beta chain) was captured in a study of metastatic and nonmetastatic thyroid tumors. Study in general: Comparison of repertoires was carried out across blood and tumor or nodule tissue from malignant and benign thyroid patients. Study-wide findings and caveats: Compared with benign nodules, malignant thyroid tumors were reported to have significantly higher TCR beta diversity in both blood and tumor.

The CDR3 spans 12 residues. The germline V gene encodes CDR1 MNHEY and CDR2 SVGEGT. TCRdb re-analyzed the PCR reads through MiXCR. The profile shows about 85,000 clones, around 7.8% of them singletons. There were no patients who had received any treatment before thyroid surgery. This clone was counted at least ten times. Its target is not known. This may come from a read error, since a much larger clone is one base off. Sample: blood. The receptor comes from a female donor with papillary thyroid cancer or a benign thyroid nodule (not recorded which). Some clones in this sample may be carry-over from other donors' samples. This chain links TRBV6-2 or TRBV6-3 with TRBJ2-7; D gene unclear. The CDR3 DNA follows: TGTGCCAACAGTTCCTGGCAGTACGAGCAGTACTTC. This gives the protein CANSSWQYEQYF.